The rows below give T cell receptor beta chains drawn from one sample of a study of blood T cells in healthy people across ages. One entry per CDR3 protein, called by TCRdb with MiXCR from the 5' RACE reads. The table includes around 800,000 distinct CDR3 sequences, around 68% detected once. The sample taken for sequencing was blood. Receptors originate from a man aged 25 to 40 in good health. CDR3s leave out the opening cysteine and the closing phenylalanine or tryptophan.

V	J	CDR3
TRBV4-2	TRBJ2-2	ASSHSGGAVTGELF
TRBV7-3	TRBJ2-1	ASSFNGGVNEQF
TRBV4-1	TRBJ2-3	ASSQEGGGGTDTQY
TRBV10-3	-	ATRGVLGETQY
TRBV7-2	TRBJ2-1	ASSYSGPQF
TRBV6-6	TRBJ1-1	ASSYSWNTEAF
TRBV4-2	TRBJ1-2	ASRPDGVYGYT
TRBV4-2	TRBJ2-5	ASSQGGEPFQETQY
TRBV20-1	TRBJ2-3	SAERGAADTQY
TRBV12-3/TRBV12-4	TRBJ1-5	ASRLEDNQPQH
TRBV29-1	TRBJ2-7	SAGGGYEQY
TRBV5-5	-	ASSGSDGTSYEQY
TRBV5-1	TRBJ1-2	ASSPTGAGQGGYGYT
TRBV5-1	TRBJ2-1	ASSLLQVYNEQF
TRBV29-1	TRBJ2-3	SARPGYGTRVTDTQY
TRBV5-6	TRBJ1-2	ASSGDRGYGYT
TRBV4-3	TRBJ2-1	ASSQGSGGVYEQF
TRBV20-1	TRBJ2-1	SAEGGTSYNEQF
TRBV29-1	TRBJ2-1	SVESGASYNEQF
TRBV4-2	TRBJ2-5	ASSQETGLAGPETQY
TRBV6-5	TRBJ1-2	ASSYGWGVDYGYT
TRBV12-3/TRBV12-4	TRBJ2-1	ASRPASVNEQF
TRBV10-3	TRBJ1-5	AISETPSNQPQH
TRBV27	TRBJ1-2	ASRTLFPGQGGFGGYT
TRBV20-1	TRBJ2-5	SAPRQGGYQQY
TRBV28	TRBJ2-4	ASSPQGLGKNIQY
TRBV3-1	TRBJ1-2	ASSQGVRGNYGYT
TRBV4-2	TRBJ2-1	ASSQDEVAGGHKTYNEQF
TRBV12-1	TRBJ2-3	ASRPDHSGAPTDTQY